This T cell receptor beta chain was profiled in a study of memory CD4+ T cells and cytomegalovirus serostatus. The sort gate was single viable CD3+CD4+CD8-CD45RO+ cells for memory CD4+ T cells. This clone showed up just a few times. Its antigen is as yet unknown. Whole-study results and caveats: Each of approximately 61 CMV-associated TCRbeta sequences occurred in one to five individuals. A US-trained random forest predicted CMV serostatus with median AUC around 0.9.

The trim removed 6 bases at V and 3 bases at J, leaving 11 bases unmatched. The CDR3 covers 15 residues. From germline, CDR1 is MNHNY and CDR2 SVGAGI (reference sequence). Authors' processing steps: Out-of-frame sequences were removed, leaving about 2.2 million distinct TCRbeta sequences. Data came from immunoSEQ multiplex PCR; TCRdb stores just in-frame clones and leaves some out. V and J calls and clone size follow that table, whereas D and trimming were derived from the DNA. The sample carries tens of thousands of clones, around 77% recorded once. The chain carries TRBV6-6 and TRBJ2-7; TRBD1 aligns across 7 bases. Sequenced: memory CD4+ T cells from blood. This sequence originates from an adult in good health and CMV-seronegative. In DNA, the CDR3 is TGTGCCAGCAGACCCATCGACAGGGACCTCTACGAGCAGTACTTC. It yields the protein CASRPIDRDLYEQYF.